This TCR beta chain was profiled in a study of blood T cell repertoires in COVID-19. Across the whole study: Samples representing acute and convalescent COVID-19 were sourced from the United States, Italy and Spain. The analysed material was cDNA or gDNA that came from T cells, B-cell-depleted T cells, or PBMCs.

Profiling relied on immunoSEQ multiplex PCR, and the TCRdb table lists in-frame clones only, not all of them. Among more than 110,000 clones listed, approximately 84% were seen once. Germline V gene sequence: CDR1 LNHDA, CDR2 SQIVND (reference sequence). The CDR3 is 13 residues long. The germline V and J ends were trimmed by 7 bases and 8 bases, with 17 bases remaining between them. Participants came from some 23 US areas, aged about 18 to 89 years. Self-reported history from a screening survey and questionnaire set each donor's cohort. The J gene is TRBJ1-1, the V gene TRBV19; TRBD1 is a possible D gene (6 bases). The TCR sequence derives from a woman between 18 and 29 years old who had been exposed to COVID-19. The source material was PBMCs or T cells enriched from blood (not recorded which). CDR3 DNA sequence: TGTGCCAGTATTCCACGCGGACAGTCGGAAGCTTTCTTT. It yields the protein CASIPRGQSEAFF.